A selection of T cell receptor beta chains follows, all from one sample in a study of CD8+ T cells in alopecia areata. Libraries were prepared by immunoSEQ multiplex PCR; TCRdb keeps only in-frame clonotypes and omits some of them. The table shows around 190,000 clones, with about three fifths occurring only once. Source: CD4+ T cells sorted from blood, taken around week 50, from a patient treated with tofacitinib. The receptor source for this set is a human donor with alopecia areata. The CDR3 runs from the conserved cysteine through the conserved F or W. The D gene is left open where the match is weak. Expanded clones get a size class; other rows say once, few or many, or leave the size out.

D gene	J gene	clone size	V gene	CDR3 DNA	CDR3 protein
-	TRBJ1-1	few	TRBV29-1	TGCAGCGTTGACCAGTCTGAAGCTTTCTTT	CSVDQSEAFF
-	TRBJ1-5	-	TRBV19	TGTGCCAGTAGTAGGGGGAACAGCCGTACGGCCCAGCATTTT	CASSRGNSRTAQHF
-	TRBJ2-7	-	TRBV5-6	TGTGCCAGCAGCTTGTGGACTTTCCCCTACGAGCAGTACTTC	CASSLWTFPYEQYF
-	TRBJ1-5	few	TRBV30	TGTGCCTGGAGTTTCTGGGGGGGCGCGGGCAATCAGCCCCAGCATTTT	CAWSFWGGAGNQPQHF
-	TRBJ1-1	-	TRBV4-3	TGCGCCAGCAGCCAAGGGCAGGGATCCACTGAAGCTTTCTTT	CASSQGQGSTEAFF
-	TRBJ2-7	-	TRBV10-3	TGTGCCATCAGCGACCTAGACAGATACTACGAGCAGTACTTC	CAISDLDRYYEQYF
-	TRBJ2-2	-	TRBV5-1	TGCGCCAGCAGCTCGGGGGCGCGGAGCACCGGGGAGCTGTTTTTT	CASSSGARSTGELFF
-	TRBJ2-1	-	TRBV6-5	TGTGCCAGCAGTTACTCTCCCTCCTACAATGAGCAGTTCTTC	CASSYSPSYNEQFF
-	TRBJ1-4	-	TRBV7-2	TGTGCCAGCAGCGGGTTCGGGGAAAAACTGTTTTTT	CASSGFGEKLFF
TRBD2	TRBJ2-1	-	TRBV30	TGTGCCTGTACATTAGCGGGGAGAACCTACAATGAGCAGTTCTTC	CACTLAGRTYNEQFF
-	TRBJ1-2	-	TRBV30	TGTGCCTGGAGTGGGAGGGAAGGCTACACCTTC	CAWSGREGYTF
-	TRBJ1-2	few	TRBV11-2	TGTGCCAGCAGCTTTGGCGCCCGGTCGGGCTACACCTTC	CASSFGARSGYTF
TRBD1	TRBJ1-2	-	TRBV2	TGTGCCAGCAGTGCCTCGCCCGGGACAGGGGGCTACACCTTC	CASSASPGTGGYTF
-	TRBJ1-5	-	TRBV29-1	TGCAGCGTTGGGGAAGGGGGTTTGCAGCCCCAGCATTTT	CSVGEGGLQPQHF
TRBD2	TRBJ2-7	-	TRBV29-1	TGCAGTGCTCGCGGGACTAGCGGTTCCTACGAGCAGTACTTC	CSARGTSGSYEQYF
TRBD1	TRBJ2-7	-	TRBV10-3	TGTGCCATCAGTGAGACCGGACAGGTGGGCGAGCAGTACTTC	CAISETGQVGEQYF
TRBD1	TRBJ2-6	once	TRBV2	TGTGCCAGCAGGGATACAGGGGGCATTGGCTCTGGGGCCAACGTCCTGACTTTC	CASRDTGGIGSGANVLTF
TRBD2	TRBJ2-3	-	TRBV7-8	TGTGCCAGCAGCCTGGGACTAGCGACAGATACGCAGTATTTT	CASSLGLATDTQYF
-	TRBJ1-6	-	TRBV30	TGTGCCTGGAGGAACGGGATCCATAATTCACCCCTCCACTTT	CAWRNGIHNSPLHF
TRBD2	TRBJ2-1	many	TRBV6-4	TGTGCCAGCAGTGGACTAGCGGGGTCTAATGAGCAGTTCTTC	CASSGLAGSNEQFF
-	TRBJ1-6	-	TRBV30	TGTGGGGTCCGGAAGGCGGTTAATTCACCCCTCCACTTT	CGVRKAVNSPLHF
TRBD1	TRBJ2-1	-	TRBV2	TGTGCCAGCAGTGTCCGACAGGGCCAGTACAATGAGCAGTTCTTC	CASSVRQGQYNEQFF
-	TRBJ2-7	-	TRBV10-2	TGCGCCAGGACACGGACCTCCTACGAGCAGTACTTC	CARTRTSYEQYF
-	TRBJ2-5	few	TRBV2	TGTGCCAGCAGACAACCCTTTGCAAACCAAGAGACCCAGTACTTC	CASRQPFANQETQYF
TRBD1	TRBJ1-2	-	TRBV4-1	TGCGCCAGCAGCCAAGGCCTCCGGGACAGGGGGTCGAATGGCTACACCTTC	CASSQGLRDRGSNGYTF
-	TRBJ1-6	-	TRBV2	TGTGCCAGCAGTGAAACTGGCGACCGAGCCAGCTCCTATAATTCACCCCTCCACTTT	CASSETGDRASSYNSPLHF
-	TRBJ2-1	-	TRBV9	TGTGCCAGCAGCGTAGAGGGGCAGGGCGGGAATGAGCAGTTCTTC	CASSVEGQGGNEQFF
-	TRBJ1-2	-	TRBV6-5	TGTGCCAGCAGTTACAGGCCCCAAAGGGGCTACACCTTC	CASSYRPQRGYTF
-	TRBJ2-5	-	TRBV6-6	TGTGCCAGCAGTTCAAGAGAGACCCAGTACTTC	CASSSRETQYF
-	TRBJ1-2	-	TRBV14	TGTGCCAGCAGCCAAGCTATTAACTATGGCTACACCTTC	CASSQAINYGYTF
-	TRBJ1-1	-	TRBV6-6	TGTGCCAGCAGTTATGTGGAGAACACTGAAGCTTTCTTT	CASSYVENTEAFF
-	TRBJ2-1	-	TRBV6-6	TGTGCCAGCAGTAGAAATGAGCAGTTCTTC	CASSRNEQFF
TRBD1	TRBJ2-5	few	TRBV4-3	TGCGCCAGCAGCCAAGAAAGGACAGGATGGGAAGAGACCCAGTACTTC	CASSQERTGWEETQYF
-	TRBJ1-1	many	TRBV5-1	TGCGCCAGCAGCTTGGCAGGGAAGAACACTGAAGCTTTCTTT	CASSLAGKNTEAFF
-	TRBJ2-1	-	TRBV7-2	TGTGCCAGCAGCTTAGCGGGGGGGCCTTCAGGGAATGAGCAGTTCTTC	CASSLAGGPSGNEQFF
-	TRBJ1-1	-	TRBV11-3	TGTGCCAGCACCCCCCAGGGGAACACTGCAGCTTTCTTT	CASTPQGNTAAFF
-	TRBJ2-5	few	TRBV29-1	TGCAGCGTCCCGGGGACCTGGGAGACCCAGTACTTC	CSVPGTWETQYF
TRBD1	TRBJ2-6	-	TRBV29-1	TGCAGCGTTGAAGATCCGGGACAGGGAGCGCCTGGGGCCAACGTCCTGACTTTC	CSVEDPGQGAPGANVLTF
-	TRBJ1-2	-	TRBV27	TGTGCCAGCAGTCTTGGCTACACCTTC	CASSLGYTF
-	TRBJ2-1	few	TRBV29-1	TGCAGCGCCAACATCCCCCCTCGAGAGCAGTTCTTC	CSANIPPREQFF
-	TRBJ2-5	few	TRBV9	TGTGCCAGCAACCAAGCCGGGGAGACCCAGTACTTC	CASNQAGETQYF
-	TRBJ2-1	once	TRBV7-2	TGTGCCAGCAGCCTAAGAGGGACGGACAATGAGCAGTTCTTC	CASSLRGTDNEQFF
-	TRBJ2-2	-	TRBV2	TGTGCCAGCAGTGAACCAGGACCGAGAAGCGGCGCGTTGAACACCGGGGAGCTGTTTTTT	CASSEPGPRSGALNTGELFF
TRBD2	TRBJ2-7	few	TRBV6-1	TGTGCCAGCAGTGCCCATGCGGGGGTCAGCTACGAGCAGTACTTC	CASSAHAGVSYEQYF
-	TRBJ2-6	-	TRBV27	TGTGCCAGCAGTTTATCGATGAGGGCCCATGCCCCTAAGCCTGGGGCCAACGTCCTGACTTTC	CASSLSMRAHAPKPGANVLTF
-	TRBJ2-1	-	TRBV29-1	TGCAGCGTTGCGGACAGCGGCTCCTACAATGAGCAGTTCTTC	CSVADSGSYNEQFF
-	TRBJ1-2	-	TRBV4-3	TGCGCCAGCAGCCAGACGCAGGGCGCTAACTATGGCTACACCTTC	CASSQTQGANYGYTF